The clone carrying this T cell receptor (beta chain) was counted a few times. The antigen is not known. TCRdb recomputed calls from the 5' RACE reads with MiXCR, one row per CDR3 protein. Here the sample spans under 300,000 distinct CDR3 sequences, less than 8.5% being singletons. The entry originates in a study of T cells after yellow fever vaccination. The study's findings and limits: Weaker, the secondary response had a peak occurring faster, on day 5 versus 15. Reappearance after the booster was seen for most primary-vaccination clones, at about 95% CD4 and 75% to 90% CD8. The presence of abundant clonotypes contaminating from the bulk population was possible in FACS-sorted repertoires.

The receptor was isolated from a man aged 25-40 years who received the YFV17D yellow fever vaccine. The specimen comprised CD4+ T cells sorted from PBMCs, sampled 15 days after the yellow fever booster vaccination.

The CDR3 sequence is CASGRGLNEQFF. DNA of the CDR3: TGTGCCAGCGGTCGAGGGCTGAATGAGCAGTTCTTC. This chain uses TRBV6-5 with TRBJ2-1; a weak D match, TRBD2 (5 bases). V was trimmed by 8 bases and J by 7 bases, leaving 12 bases between them. This CDR3 comprises 12 residues. Germline CDR1 MNHEY, CDR2 SVGAGI.